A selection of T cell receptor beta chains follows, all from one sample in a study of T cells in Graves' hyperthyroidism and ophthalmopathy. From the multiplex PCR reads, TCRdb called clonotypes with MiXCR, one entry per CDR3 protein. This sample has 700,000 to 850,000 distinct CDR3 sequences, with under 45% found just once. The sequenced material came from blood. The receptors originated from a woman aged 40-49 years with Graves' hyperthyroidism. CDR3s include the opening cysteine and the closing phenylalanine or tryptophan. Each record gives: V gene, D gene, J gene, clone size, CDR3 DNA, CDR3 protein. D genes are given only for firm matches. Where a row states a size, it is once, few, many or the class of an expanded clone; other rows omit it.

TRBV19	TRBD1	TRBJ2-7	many	TGTGCCAGTAGTATTCGGACAGGTGGGGCCTACGAGCAGTACTTC	CASSIRTGGAYEQYF
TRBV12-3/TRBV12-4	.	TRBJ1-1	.	TGTGCCAGCAGTTTAGCGCAGGGGAGAGACACTGAAGCTTTCTTT	CASSLAQGRDTEAFF
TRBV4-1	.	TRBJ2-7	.	TGCGCCAGCAGCCAAGTCGTTACGGTGAACTACGAGCAGTACTTC	CASSQVVTVNYEQYF
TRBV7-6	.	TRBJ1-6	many	TGTGCCAGCAGCTTACAGGGCGAGTTGTCACCCCTCCACTTT	CASSLQGELSPLHF
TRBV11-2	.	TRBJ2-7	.	TGTGCCAGCAGCTTAGATAGGAGGCAGGGTGGCGAGCAGTACTTC	CASSLDRRQGGEQYF
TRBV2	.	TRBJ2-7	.	TGTGCCAGCAGAGATGTATTTGGGGTTGGCGAGCAGTACTTC	CASRDVFGVGEQYF
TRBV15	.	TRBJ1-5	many	TGTGCCACCAGCAGAGATACGGGGTGGGGCAATCAGCCCCAGCATTTT	CATSRDTGWGNQPQHF
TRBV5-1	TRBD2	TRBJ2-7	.	TGCGCCAGCAGCTTGTCCCCAGGGACTAGCAACGAGCAGTACTTC	CASSLSPGTSNEQYF
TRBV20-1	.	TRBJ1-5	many	TGCAGTGCGAGTTTGCAGGCTAATCAGCCCCAGCATTTT	CSASLQANQPQHF
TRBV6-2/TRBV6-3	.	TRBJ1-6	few	TGTGCCAGCAGTTGCGAGGAGGGAGGGGATAATTCACCCCTCCACTTT	CASSCEEGGDNSPLHF
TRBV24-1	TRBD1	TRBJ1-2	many	TGTGCCACCAGGCCGGGACAGGGATCATATGGCTACACCTTC	CATRPGQGSYGYTF
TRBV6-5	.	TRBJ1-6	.	TGTGCCAGCAGTTACGAGGGGAAGAGCTCCTATAATTCACCCCTCCACTTT	CASSYEGKSSYNSPLHF
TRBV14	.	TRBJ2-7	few	TGTGCCAGCAGCCAATATGGGACCGATTCTTGGAGGGAGCAGTACTTC	CASSQYGTDSWREQYF
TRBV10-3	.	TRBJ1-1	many	TGTGCCATCAGTGGGACCCCCCGACGGGGGAACACTGAAGCTTTCTTT	CAISGTPRRGNTEAFF
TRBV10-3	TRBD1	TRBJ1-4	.	TGTGCCAGTACGAAACAGGGGGTAGGGGAAAAACTGTTTTTT	CASTKQGVGEKLFF
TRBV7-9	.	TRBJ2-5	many	TGTGCCAGCAGATTCGACAGTGGAGAGACCCAGTACTTC	CASRFDSGETQYF
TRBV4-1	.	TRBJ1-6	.	TGCGCCAGCAGCCAAGACCCACCTAGCTCCTATAATTCACCCCTCCACTTT	CASSQDPPSSYNSPLHF
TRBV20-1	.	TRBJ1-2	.	TGCAGTGCTAGAGCCGCCCTACTCCCGTATGGCTACACCTTC	CSARAALLPYGYTF
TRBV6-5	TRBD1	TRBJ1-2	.	TGTGCCAGCAGGCTCAACAGGGGCCACGACGATAACTATGGCTACACCTTC	CASRLNRGHDDNYGYTF
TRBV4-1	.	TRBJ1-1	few	TGCGCCAGCAGCCCTTTCACAGGGAACACTGAAGCTTTCTTT	CASSPFTGNTEAFF
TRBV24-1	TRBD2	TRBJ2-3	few	TGTGCCACCAGTGACCGACGCGCGGGGGCAGATACGCAGTATTTT	CATSDRRAGADTQYF
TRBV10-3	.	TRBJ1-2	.	TGTGCCATCAGTGAGGGGACCGCAAGAGGTTATGGCTACACCTTC	CAISEGTARGYGYTF
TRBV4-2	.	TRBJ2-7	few	TGTGCCAGCAGCCAAGGCCTCGAAAGCTCCTACGAGCAGTACTTC	CASSQGLESSYEQYF
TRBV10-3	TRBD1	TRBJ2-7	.	TGTGCCATCAGTGAGAAAGTGGACAGGGTCTACGAGCAGTACTTC	CAISEKVDRVYEQYF
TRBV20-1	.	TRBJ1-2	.	TGCAGTGCTAGGTCCAGCCAAGGCTACACCTTC	CSARSSQGYTF
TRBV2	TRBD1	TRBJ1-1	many	TGTGCCAGCAGTATTACAGAGAGACAGGGCGGTCGGGACACTGAAGCTTTCTTT	CASSITERQGGRDTEAFF
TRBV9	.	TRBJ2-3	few	TGTGCCAGCAGCGCTGGGACGGGAGGCACAGATACGCAGTATTTT	CASSAGTGGTDTQYF
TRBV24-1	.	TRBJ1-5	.	TGTGCCACCAGTGATTCGACCCAGCATTTT	CATSDSTQHF
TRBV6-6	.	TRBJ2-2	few	TGTGCCAGCAATTGGGGGAGCACCGGGGAGCTGTTTTTT	CASNWGSTGELFF
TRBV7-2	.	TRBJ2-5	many	TGTGCCAGCAGCTTAGACAGGGTGGCCCAGTACTTC	CASSLDRVAQYF
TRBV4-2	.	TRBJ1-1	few	TGTGCCAGCAGTTACTCCATTTTAAGGCGGATAAACACTGAAGCTTTCTTT	CASSYSILRRINTEAFF
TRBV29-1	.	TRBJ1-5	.	TGCAGCGTTGGTCAGGGATACGGGGAGACCCAGCATTTT	CSVGQGYGETQHF
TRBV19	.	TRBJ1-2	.	TGTGCCAGTAGTATAACTGAGTCGGGGGTCGGCTACACCTTC	CASSITESGVGYTF
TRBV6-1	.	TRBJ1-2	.	TGTGCCAGCAGTGAAGTATTACCAGGGTCTTACGGCTACACCTTC	CASSEVLPGSYGYTF
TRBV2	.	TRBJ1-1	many	TGTGCCAGCAGTGGTAATCTCAACACTGAAGCTTTCTTT	CASSGNLNTEAFF
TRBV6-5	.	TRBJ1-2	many	TGTGCCAGCAGTTCCGTCGGGGCGTATGGCTACACCTTC	CASSSVGAYGYTF
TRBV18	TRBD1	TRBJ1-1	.	TGTGCCAGCTCACCAACGGGACAGGGTACTGAAGCTTTCTTT	CASSPTGQGTEAFF
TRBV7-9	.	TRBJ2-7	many	TGTGCCAGCAGTCTTGACAGAAACTACGAGCAGTACTTC	CASSLDRNYEQYF
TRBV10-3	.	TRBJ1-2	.	TGTGCCACAACGGGAGGGCCAGCTGGCTACACCTTC	CATTGGPAGYTF
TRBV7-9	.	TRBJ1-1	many	TGTGCCAGCAGCTCCACTCAGGGATTGAACACTGAAGCTTTCTTT	CASSSTQGLNTEAFF
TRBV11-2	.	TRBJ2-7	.	TGTGCCAGCAAGGGGCCTAGTTTGTACGAGCAGTACTTC	CASKGPSLYEQYF
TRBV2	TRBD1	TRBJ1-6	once	TGTGCCAGCAGTGAACAGGGGGAGAGCAATCAGGGTTCACCCCTCCACTTT	CASSEQGESNQGSPLHF
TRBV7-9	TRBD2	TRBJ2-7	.	TGTGCCAGCAGCTTAGTGGGGCGGGAGAAATACGAGCAGTACTTC	CASSLVGREKYEQYF
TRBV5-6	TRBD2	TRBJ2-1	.	TGTGCCAGCAGCTTGGAGCGGGGAAGGGATGAGCAGTTCTTC	CASSLERGRDEQFF
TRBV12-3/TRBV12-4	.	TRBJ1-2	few	TGTGCCAGCAGCCGATACTATGGCTACACCTTC	CASSRYYGYTF
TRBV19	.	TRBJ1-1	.	TGTGCCAGTAGTTATCTTCTGTCGTTGGAAGCTTTCTTT	CASSYLLSLEAFF
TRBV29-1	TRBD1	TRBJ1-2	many	TGCAGCGTTGATGGGGACAGCTCCTCCTATGGCTACACCTTC	CSVDGDSSSYGYTF
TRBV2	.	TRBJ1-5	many	TGTGCCAGCAGTGAGATCAGCGGGGAACTCCAGCATTTT	CASSEISGELQHF
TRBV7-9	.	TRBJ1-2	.	TGTGCCAGCAGCTTAGACCTTCCGGGACACTTGAGAGGTGGCTACACCTTC	CASSLDLPGHLRGGYTF
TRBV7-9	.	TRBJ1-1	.	TGTGCCAGCAGCTCAAAAAGGGTCTACAACACTGAAGCTTTCTTT	CASSSKRVYNTEAFF
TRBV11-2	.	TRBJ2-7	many	TGTGCCAGCAGCTTAGGGGTAGGCGACGAGCAGTACTTC	CASSLGVGDEQYF
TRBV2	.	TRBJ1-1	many	TGTGCCAGCAGTGAAGACGGGGATCTTTTCTCTGAAGCTTTCTTT	CASSEDGDLFSEAFF
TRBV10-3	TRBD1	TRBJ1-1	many	TGTGCCACCGAACCGGGACAGACGAACACTGAAGCTTTCTTT	CATEPGQTNTEAFF
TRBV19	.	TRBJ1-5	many	TGTGCCAGTAGTATAGCTGTCGATCAGCCCCAGCATTTT	CASSIAVDQPQHF